This is a list of T cell receptor beta chains from one sample in a study of Graves' ophthalmopathy and Graves' hyperthyroidism. TCRdb reprocessed the multiplex PCR reads via MiXCR and lists one record per CDR3 protein. Here the sample spans under 250,000 distinct CDR3 sequences, under 25% being singletons. Sequenced sample: peripheral blood. The receptors here all came from a woman between 50 and 59 years old with Graves' ophthalmopathy. Both conserved end residues are part of each CDR3. The order of the fields is J gene, V gene, clone size, CDR3 length, D gene, CDR3 protein, CDR3 DNA. A D gene is named only where the DNA matches it firmly. Clone size is shown for a subset of rows, as once, few, many or a class of expanded clone.

TRBJ1-1 | TRBV28 | many | 15 | . | CASSSRGSQVTEAFF | TGTGCCAGCAGTTCCCGGGGGAGTCAGGTCACTGAAGCTTTCTTT
TRBJ1-6 | TRBV9 | many | 15 | . | CASSATQGNNSPLHF | TGTGCCAGCAGCGCAACACAGGGAAATAATTCACCCCTCCACTTT
TRBJ2-7 | TRBV28 | . | 16 | TRBD2 | CASSPLSSGRGYEQYF | TGTGCCAGCAGCCCCTTGTCTAGCGGGAGGGGCTACGAGCAGTACTTC
TRBJ1-6 | TRBV28 | many | 16 | . | CASSPSSALSNSPLHF | TGTGCCAGCAGTCCCTCCTCGGCCCTAAGTAATTCACCCCTCCACTTT
TRBJ1-2 | TRBV9 | many | 14 | TRBD1 | CASSGTQGNYGYTF | TGTGCCAGCAGCGGGACACAGGGGAACTATGGCTACACCTTC
TRBJ2-5 | TRBV20-1 | many | 14 | . | CSARVGRSQETQYF | TGCAGTGCTAGAGTTGGACGGAGCCAAGAGACCCAGTACTTC
TRBJ2-5 | TRBV4-1 | few | 16 | TRBD2 | CASSQDLGAGVETQYF | TGCGCCAGCAGCCAAGATCTCGGAGCGGGAGTAGAGACCCAGTACTTC
TRBJ1-1 | TRBV5-1 | many | 14 | . | CASSLGPTNTEAFF | TGCGCCAGCAGCCTCGGACCGACGAACACTGAAGCTTTCTTT
TRBJ2-7 | TRBV30 | once | 15 | TRBD1 | CAYHSPGQGVYEQYF | TGTGCCTACCACTCACCGGGACAGGGGGTATACGAGCAGTACTTC
TRBJ1-2 | TRBV7-2 | many | 16 | . | CASSLPGLTFSGGYTF | TGTGCCAGCAGCTTACCGGGACTCACTTTTTCCGGGGGCTACACCTTC
TRBJ2-7 | TRBV5-1 | few | 14 | . | CASSPRHGSYEQYF | TGCGCCAGCAGCCCCCGACACGGTTCCTACGAGCAGTACTTC
TRBJ2-5 | TRBV18 | few | 15 | . | CASSPPYGQRETQYF | TGTGCCAGCTCACCACCTTATGGACAGAGGGAGACCCAGTACTTC
TRBJ2-7 | TRBV9 | . | 13 | TRBD2 | CASSPTSVSEQYF | TGTGCCAGCTCACCCACTAGCGTAAGCGAGCAGTACTTC
TRBJ2-7 | TRBV7-9 | many | 13 | TRBD2 | CASSPPGGNEQYF | TGTGCCAGCAGTCCCCCGGGAGGCAACGAGCAGTACTTC
TRBJ2-5 | TRBV30 | many | 15 | TRBD2 | CAWSVRGRAYETQYF | TGTGCCTGGAGTGTACGAGGGAGGGCCTACGAGACCCAGTACTTC
TRBJ2-7 | TRBV9 | many | 13 | . | CASSVFQGSEQYF | TGTGCCAGCAGCGTATTTCAGGGCAGCGAGCAGTACTTC
TRBJ1-2 | TRBV2 | many | 14 | . | CASSEYGDSDGYTF | TGTGCCAGCAGTGAATATGGGGATTCAGATGGCTACACCTTC
TRBJ2-7 | TRBV27 | many | 15 | TRBD2 | CASSPLAGASYEQYF | TGTGCCAGCAGTCCATTAGCGGGAGCCTCCTACGAGCAGTACTTC
TRBJ1-5 | TRBV7-2 | many | 15 | . | CASSLGGRAAQPQHF | TGTGCCAGCAGCTTAGGGGGCAGGGCGGCCCAGCCCCAGCATTTT
TRBJ2-7 | TRBV7-9 | many | 12 | . | CASSSVSYEQYF | TGTGCCAGCAGCTCTGTCTCCTACGAGCAGTACTTC
TRBJ1-2 | TRBV13 | many | 14 | . | CASSFPGLVYGYTF | TGTGCCAGCAGCTTTCCGGGACTTGTGTATGGCTACACCTTC
TRBJ1-1 | TRBV7-2 | . | 14 | TRBD1 | CASSLLKGQGEAFF | TGTGCCAGCAGCCTACTAAAAGGACAGGGTGAAGCTTTCTTT
TRBJ1-1 | TRBV29-1 | many | 13 | . | CSVSFGINTEAFF | TGCAGCGTTAGTTTTGGGATAAACACTGAAGCTTTCTTT
TRBJ1-2 | TRBV4-2 | many | 13 | . | CASSSVGNYGYTF | TGTGCCAGCAGCTCGGTTGGTAACTATGGCTACACCTTC
TRBJ1-2 | TRBV3-1 | many | 11 | . | CASRSVGGYTF | TGTGCCAGCAGGTCTGTAGGGGGCTACACCTTC
TRBJ2-2 | TRBV6-1 | many | 13 | . | CASSERSTGELFF | TGTGCCAGCAGTGAACGGAGCACCGGGGAGCTGTTTTTT
TRBJ2-7 | TRBV24-1 | many | 11 | . | CATSVRDEQYF | TGTGCCACCAGTGTCAGGGACGAGCAGTACTTC
TRBJ2-7 | TRBV19 | many | 14 | . | CASRALPGREEQYF | TGTGCCAGTAGGGCCCTCCCGGGCAGGGAGGAGCAGTACTTC
TRBJ2-5 | TRBV6-1 | many | 15 | TRBD2 | CASSRGLAGRETQYF | TGTGCCAGCAGCCGCGGACTAGCGGGGAGGGAGACCCAGTACTTC
TRBJ1-1 | TRBV19 | many | 14 | . | CASSIDQGRTEAFF | TGTGCCAGTAGTATCGATCAGGGCCGCACTGAAGCTTTCTTT
TRBJ2-2 | TRBV12-3/TRBV12-4 | many | 13 | . | CASSLGSSGELFF | TGTGCCAGCAGTTTAGGGAGTTCCGGGGAGCTGTTTTTT
TRBJ2-7 | TRBV18 | . | 16 | TRBD2 | CASSNQDLAGGIRQYF | TGTGCCAGCTCCAACCAGGATTTAGCGGGAGGAATACGGCAGTACTTC
TRBJ1-1 | TRBV6-1 | many | 12 | . | CASSEWKGEAFF | TGTGCCAGCAGTGAATGGAAGGGGGAAGCTTTCTTT
TRBJ2-7 | TRBV27 | . | 16 | TRBD1 | CASSLERTGTPHEQYF | TGTGCCAGCAGTTTAGAAAGGACAGGGACGCCCCACGAGCAGTACTTC
TRBJ2-5 | TRBV20-1 | many | 18 | TRBD2 | CSATRGLAGGFDQETQYF | TGCAGTGCTACTCGGGGACTAGCGGGAGGGTTTGACCAAGAGACCCAGTACTTC
TRBJ2-7 | TRBV29-1 | many | 12 | . | CSVRTGPYEQYF | TGCAGCGTTCGAACGGGTCCTTACGAGCAGTACTTC
TRBJ1-6 | TRBV5-4 | . | 14 | TRBD1 | CASSQDRENSPLHF | TGTGCCAGCAGCCAAGACAGGGAGAATTCACCCCTCCACTTT
TRBJ1-2 | TRBV27 | many | 13 | TRBD1 | CASGTGGSYGYTF | TGTGCCAGCGGGACAGGGGGCTCCTATGGCTACACCTTC
TRBJ1-1 | TRBV6-1 | once | 11 | . | CASSAGNEAFF | TGTGCCAGCAGTGCAGGGAATGAAGCTTTCTTT
TRBJ1-3 | TRBV3-1 | . | 17 | . | CASSQGAGTSSGNTIYF | TGTGCCAGCAGCCAAGGTGCAGGGACAAGCTCTGGAAACACCATATATTTT
TRBJ2-7 | TRBV4-1 | . | 15 | . | CASSPGESLVGEQYF | TGCGCCAGCAGCCCCGGGGAAAGCCTTGTGGGAGAGCAGTACTTC
TRBJ1-2 | TRBV2 | many | 16 | TRBD1 | CASSEARATGAYGYTF | TGTGCCAGCAGTGAAGCGAGGGCAACAGGGGCCTATGGCTACACCTTC
TRBJ2-2 | TRBV6-1 | . | 14 | . | CASSLAKGIGELFF | TGTGCCAGCAGCCTCGCCAAGGGGATCGGGGAGCTGTTTTTT
TRBJ2-5 | TRBV12-3/TRBV12-4 | many | 14 | . | CASSPRQAEETQYF | TGTGCCAGCAGTCCCCGACAGGCCGAAGAGACCCAGTACTTC
TRBJ2-7 | TRBV20-1 | many | 14 | . | CSARREGGTYEQYF | TGCAGTGCTAGACGTGAGGGAGGAACCTACGAGCAGTACTTC
TRBJ2-4 | TRBV28 | few | 15 | . | CASSSADKTKNIQYF | TGTGCCAGCAGTTCGGCGGACAAAACCAAAAACATTCAGTACTTC
TRBJ1-1 | TRBV7-2 | many | 16 | TRBD1 | CASSWRAGTGDTEAFF | TGTGCCAGCAGCTGGAGGGCCGGGACAGGGGACACTGAAGCTTTCTTT
TRBJ1-3 | TRBV12-3/TRBV12-4 | many | 17 | . | CASSQLFVGAAGNTIYF | TGTGCCAGCAGCCAGCTTTTCGTCGGGGCGGCTGGAAACACCATATATTTT
TRBJ1-5 | TRBV30 | many | 14 | TRBD1 | CAWSPTTGTQPQHF | TGTGCCTGGAGTCCCACGACAGGGACTCAGCCCCAGCATTTT
TRBJ2-5 | TRBV29-1 | . | 13 | TRBD1 | CSVHPTGQETQYF | TGCAGCGTCCACCCGACAGGGCAAGAGACCCAGTACTTC
TRBJ2-5 | TRBV28 | many | 18 | TRBD2 | CASSNWLGLATAQETQYF | TGTGCCAGCAGCAATTGGCTGGGACTAGCGACCGCCCAAGAGACCCAGTACTTC
TRBJ1-1 | TRBV5-5 | many | 15 | TRBD1 | CASSSRTGGRAEAFF | TGTGCCAGCAGCTCTCGGACAGGGGGGAGGGCTGAAGCTTTCTTT
TRBJ1-2 | TRBV30 | many | 12 | . | CAWSSDSGGYTF | TGTGCCTGGAGTTCGGACTCCGGGGGCTACACCTTC
TRBJ2-2 | TRBV27 | many | 15 | TRBD1 | CASNTGQGATGELFF | TGTGCCAGCAATACCGGACAGGGGGCAACCGGGGAGCTGTTTTTT
TRBJ2-5 | TRBV7-2 | few | 15 | TRBD2 | CASRPRAAGGETQYF | TGTGCCAGCAGACCCAGGGCAGCGGGGGGAGAGACCCAGTACTTC
TRBJ1-1 | TRBV7-3 | many | 13 | . | CASSLTSDSEAFF | TGTGCCAGCAGCTTAACGAGCGACAGTGAAGCTTTCTTT
TRBJ2-4 | TRBV12-3/TRBV12-4 | many | 16 | TRBD1 | CASTMGQRLAKNIQYF | TGTGCCAGCACCATGGGACAGAGACTAGCCAAAAACATTCAGTACTTC